Listed here are 14 T cell receptor beta chains from one sample, sequenced in a study of blood T cell repertoires in COVID-19. Assay used: immunoSEQ multiplex PCR; TCRdb lists only in-frame clones, some missing. The sample yields around 99,000 clones, roughly 84% seen once. The specimen was peripheral blood. All receptors come from a woman in her forties or fifties with acute or convalescent COVID-19.

The chain couples TRBV11-3 to TRBJ2-3; maybe TRBD2 (6 bases). The germline V gene has CDR1 SGHNT and CDR2 YENEEA. The V end lost 5 bases, the J end lost 2 bases, and 11 bases lay between the germline ends. This CDR3 spans 14 amino acids. CDR3 DNA sequence: TGTGCCAGCAGCCCGGGGGAGTCCACAGATACGCAGTATTTT. It yields the protein CASSPGESTDTQYF. The full variable domain, in which reference TRBV11-3 and TRBJ2-3 provide the parts outside the CDR3, is EAGVVQSPRYKIIEKKQPVAFWCNPISGHNTLYWYLQNLGQGPELLIRYENEEAVDDSQLPKDRFSAERLKGVDSTLKIQPAELGDSAVYLCASSPGESTDTQYFGPGTRLTVL.

This clone was observed a few times. The chain couples TRBV6-5 to TRBJ2-7; TRBD1 matches 7 bases. This CDR3 has 14 amino acids. Germline CDR1 and CDR2: MNHEY and SVGAGI. J lost 2 bases, V lost 7 bases, and 8 bases had no gene match. Here the CDR3 DNA reads TGTGCCAGCACCTCCCCAGACAGGGCCTACGAGCAGTACTTC. It is translated as CASTSPDRAYEQYF.

The CDR3 sequence: CASRMEGAGYGYTF. CDR3 coding DNA: TGTGCCAGCAGAATGGAGGGGGCGGGCTATGGCTACACCTTC. This chain uses TRBV28 with TRBJ1-2; 7 nucleotides agree with TRBD1. The CDR3 is made up of 14 amino acids. Trimming cost V 6 bases and J 4 bases; bases outside gene matches: 8. Germline CDR1 reads MDHEN; CDR2 reads SYDVKM.

The V and J genes are TRBV10-3 and TRBJ1-1, with D uncertain. The CDR3 length is 13 residues. The germline CDR1 and CDR2 sequences are ENHRY and SYGVKD. The V end was cut by 8 bases, the J end by 1 base, with 11 bases between. The CDR3 nucleotides read TGTGCCATCTGTGCAAGCACGAACACTGAAGCTTTCTTT. Protein: CAICASTNTEAFF.

Only a few counts were recorded for this clone. The chain combines TRBV24-1 with TRBJ1-6; D may be TRBD1 (5 bases). CDR3 length: 19 residues. From germline, CDR1 is KGHDR and CDR2 SFDVKD. V was shortened by 5 bases and J by 0 bases, with 19 bases between the two germline ends. The CDR3 nucleotides read TGTGCCACCAGTGCCCTCAGGGCCCCCTCCGGCTCCTATAATTCACCCCTCCACTTT. Amino acids: CATSALRAPSGSYNSPLHF.

V usage is TRBV18 and J usage is TRBJ1-2; D remains unclear. There are 17 residues in the CDR3. V lost 2 bases to trimming and J lost 1 base, with 17 bases between them. Germline loops: CDR1 KGHSH, CDR2 LQKENI. The CDR3, as DNA: TGTGCCAGCTCACCAATCCCAGATACTACCTTTAACTATGGCTACACCTTC. Translated, it gives CASSPIPDTTFNYGYTF. The complete variable domain, with remaining parts taken from reference TRBV18 and TRBJ1-2, reads NAGVMQNPRHLVRRRGQEARLRCSPMKGHSHVYWYRQLPEEGLKFMVYLQKENIIDESGMPKERFSAEFPKEGPSILRIQQVVRGDSAAYFCASSPIPDTTFNYGYTFGSGTRLTVV.

The rearrangement joins TRBV18 to TRBJ2-2, with a weak D call TRBD2 (5 bases). The CDR3 is 15 residues long. Germline V CDR1 and CDR2: KGHSH, LQKENI. The V end was cut by 2 bases, the J end by 5 bases, with 12 bases between. This CDR3 reads CASSPMGGSTGELFF. CDR3 nucleotides: TGTGCCAGCTCACCAATGGGCGGGTCAACCGGGGAGCTGTTTTTT.

The gene calls are TRBV5-1 and TRBJ1-3; perhaps TRBD1 as D (5 bases). The germline gives CDR1 SGHRS, CDR2 YFSETQ. The CDR3 consists of 14 residues. V shed 1 base and J shed 4 bases, with 9 bases lying between them. CDR3 nucleotide sequence: TGCGCCAGCAGCTTGAGGGACTGGGGAAACACCATATATTTT. This encodes CASSLRDWGNTIYF.

This clone was counted between two and nine times. This CDR3 is CASSLGAGQPQHF. CDR3 in DNA: TGTGCCAGCAGCTTGGGGGCGGGTCAGCCCCAGCATTTT. The J gene is TRBJ1-5, the V gene TRBV5-6; D is ambiguous. Germline V CDR1 and CDR2: SGHDT, YYEEEE. V was pared by 0 bases and J by 6 bases, with 7 bases between. The CDR3 spans 13 residues.

The chain uses TRBV19 and TRBJ1-3; perhaps TRBD1 as D (5 bases). The CDR3 runs 16 residues. The V gene's germline CDR1 is LNHDA and CDR2 SQIVND (reference sequence). V was trimmed by 7 bases and J by 5 bases, leaving 21 bases between them. CDR3 nucleotides: TGTGCCAGTACCCCCGAATGGCAGGGTGGACGAAACACCATATATTTT. Its translation is CASTPEWQGGRNTIYF.

The chain joins TRBV9 to TRBJ1-1; 10 positions match TRBD1. The CDR3 totals 17 residues. The trim removed 0 bases at V and 8 bases at J, leaving 13 bases unmatched. Germline assignment: CDR1 SGDLS and CDR2 YYNGEE. The CDR3 loop reads CASSVAKRGDRGIEAFF. The CDR3 DNA is TGTGCCAGCAGCGTAGCGAAAAGAGGGGACAGGGGAATAGAAGCTTTCTTT. Based on the CDR3 plus reference TRBV9 and TRBJ1-1, the full variable domain is DSGVTQTPKHLITATGQRVTLRCSPRSGDLSVYWYQQSLDQGLQFLIQYYNGEERAKGNILERFSAQQFPDLHSELNLSSLELGDSALYFCASSVAKRGDRGIEAFFGQGTRLTVV.

The chain joins TRBV18 to TRBJ2-3; tentative D call: TRBD2 (5 bases). The CDR3 contains 14 residues. Germline V gene data show CDR1 as KGHSH and CDR2 as LQKENI. The V end was cut by 3 bases, the J end by 1 base, with 8 bases between. CDR3: CASSPRERTDTQYF. DNA of the CDR3: TGTGCCAGCTCACCGAGGGAACGCACAGATACGCAGTATTTT.

The V gene is TRBV9, the J gene TRBJ2-3; D unclear. Germline CDR1 reads SGDLS; CDR2 reads YYNGEE. This CDR3 is 16 amino acids long. V lost 0 bases to trimming and J lost 0 bases, with 11 bases between them. This CDR3 reads CASSVGAAESTDTQYF. In nucleotides, the CDR3 is TGTGCCAGCAGCGTAGGTGCGGCGGAGAGCACAGATACGCAGTATTTT.

The CDR3 DNA reads as TGTGCCAGCAGTAGAACCGGGACAGGGGGCCGAGGCACCGGGGAGCTGTTTTTT. The encoded protein is CASSRTGTGGRGTGELFF. This chain connects TRBV6-2 or TRBV6-3 to TRBJ2-2, with 12 bases aligning to TRBD1. Per the germline V gene, CDR1 is MNHEY and CDR2 is SVGEGT. This CDR3 contains 18 residues. With V trimmed by 5 bases and J by 4 bases, 11 bases remained unmatched.